These 4 T cell receptor beta chains came from one sample sequenced in a study of cytomegalovirus exposure and HLA in healthy donors. PCR used 60 Vbeta primers and 13 Jbeta primers. Generated by immunoSEQ multiplex PCR, the TCRdb table keeps only in-frame clones and is missing some. The profile covers fewer than 200,000 clones, with 75% to 90% appearing a single time and under 2% taken by the ten largest. The material sequenced was PBMCs. The receptors stem from a woman between 18 and 29 years old in good health and CMV-seronegative.

This clone was observed a handful of times. Other DNA sequences of this sample code for an identical CDR3. This chain joins TRBV6-1 and TRBJ1-2; D is perhaps TRBD1 (6 bases). Germline V CDR1 and CDR2: MNHNS, SASEGT. This CDR3 has 13 residues. With 6 bases removed from V and 4 bases from J, the gap between germline ends came to 12 bases. This chain's CDR3 is CASSLTGLYGYTF. In DNA form, the CDR3 reads TGTGCCAGCAGCCTGACAGGCCTCTATGGCTACACCTTC.

This chain joins TRBV7-8 and TRBJ1-4; 7 positions agree with TRBD1. Losses at the gene ends were 5 bases for V and 14 bases for J; bases not matched to a gene: 8. The CDR3 has 12 amino acids. Germline CDR1 is SGHVS and CDR2 is FQNEAQ. The CDR3 spells CASSPETGSLFF. DNA for the CDR3: TGTGCCAGCAGCCCGGAGACAGGGAGTCTGTTTTTT.

V usage is TRBV11-2 and J usage is TRBJ2-1; 10 positions agree with TRBD1. V lost 5 bases to trimming and J lost 2 bases; unmatched junction nucleotides: 3. Germline V gives CDR1 SGHAT, CDR2 FQNNGV. The CDR3 is 15 residues long. Here the CDR3 reads CASSAGQGAYNEQFF. The CDR3 coding sequence is TGTGCCAGCAGCGCCGGACAGGGGGCCTACAATGAGCAGTTCTTC.

V is TRBV7-6 and J is TRBJ1-5; D is unresolved. V was shortened by 2 bases and J by 2 bases, with 4 bases between the two germline ends. This CDR3 is 13 amino acids long. The germline CDR1 and CDR2 sequences are SGHVS and FNYEAQ. CDR3 sequence: CASSLQGNQPQHF. The CDR3 coding sequence is TGTGCCAGCAGCTTACAGGGCAATCAGCCCCAGCATTTT. Combining the CDR3 with reference TRBV7-6 and TRBJ1-5 gives the whole variable domain GAGVSQSPRYKVTKRGQDVALRCDPISGHVSLYWYRQALGQGPEFLTYFNYEAQQDKSGLPNDRFSAERPEGSISTLTIQRTEQRDSAMYRCASSLQGNQPQHFGDGTRLSIL.